This T cell receptor (beta chain) came from a study of glioma-infiltrating T cells. Study overall: Target coverage was roughly 4.5- to 10-fold for 950,000 to 1,000,000 blood T cells. Study-wide findings and caveats: A blood CDR3 motif signature was depleted in highly divergent patients.

A remark on this clonotype: What it recognizes is unknown. A clone one base away is much larger, so this may be a read error.

Using RNA template, CDR3s of TCR alpha and beta were amplified with iRepertoire arm-PCR. Each CDR3 protein gets one entry after TCRdb re-called the multiplex PCR reads with MiXCR. The table records around 350,000 distinct CDR3 sequences, around 45% of them present only once. Sequencing was done on a sample of glioma tissue, nonneoplastic brain tissue, or PBMCs (not recorded which). This sequence originates from a human donor with low-grade glioma or glioblastoma, undergoing nonglioma brain surgery, or in good health (not recorded which).

The CDR3 bases are TGCAGTACGCCCACTAGCGGGATCTACAATGAGCAGTTCTTC. Its translation is CSTPTSGIYNEQFF. V is TRBV20-1 and J is TRBJ2-1, with 10 bases that match TRBD2. The CDR3 has 14 residues. Germline CDR1 is DFQATT and CDR2 is SNEGSKA (reference sequence). The J segment lost 3 bases and the V segment lost 8 bases, leaving 7 bases of the junction unmatched.